These 25 T cell receptor beta chains were all obtained from the same sample, sequenced in a study of blood T cells in healthy people across ages. Primed by a sample-barcoded 5' primer and a J-beta primer mix, a second PCR proceeded for 7 to 11 cycles. TCRdb re-derived calls from the 5' RACE reads in MiXCR, one entry per CDR3 protein. The sample yields roughly 830,000 distinct CDR3 sequences, less than 80% seen once. Sequencing used blood. These TCRs come from a man aged 30-40 years in good health.

The chain couples TRBV20-1 to TRBJ2-2; D not certain. The CDR3 is 14 amino acids. Germline CDR1 and CDR2: DFQATT and SNEGSKA (reference sequence). Trimming removed 0 bases from V and 6 bases from J, with 11 bases in between. The CDR3: CSARDGERAGELFF. The CDR3 region has the DNA TGCAGTGCTAGAGATGGAGAGCGAGCCGGGGAGCTGTTTTTT.

This chain joins TRBV29-1 and TRBJ1-3; D is unresolved. Trimming pared 5 bases from V and 0 bases from J, leaving 8 bases between. CDR1 is SQVTM and CDR2 is ANQGSEA in the germline V gene. This CDR3 contains 13 residues. DNA for the CDR3: TGCAGCGTTCTCAGGAGCTCTGGAAACACCATATATTTT. It specifies CSVLRSSGNTIYF.

A few counts support this clonotype. The rearrangement joins TRBV7-2 to TRBJ1-5, with TRBD1 identical over 9 bases. J was trimmed by 7 bases and V by 4 bases; bases with no gene match: 8. The CDR3 extends over 15 amino acids. Germline assignment: CDR1 SGHTA and CDR2 FQGNSA. CDR3 DNA sequence: TGTGCCAGCAGCTCGGGACAGGGAGGGAACCAGCCCCAGCATTTT. Translation gives CASSSGQGGNQPQHF.

This chain uses TRBV12-3 or TRBV12-4 with TRBJ1-6; TRBD1 matches at 7 bases. The CDR3 length is 15 residues. Germline trimming cut 8 bases from V and 0 bases from J; bases unmatched to any gene: 4. In DNA, the CDR3 is TGTGCCAGCCTACAGGGGAGCTCCTATAATTCACCCCTCCACTTT. Its protein is CASLQGSSYNSPLHF.

J is TRBJ2-7 and V is TRBV7-6; D remains unclear. The CDR3 totals 12 residues. Trimming took off 5 bases at V and 3 bases at J, with 8 bases between the two ends. CDR1 and CDR2 from the germline V gene are SGHVS and FNYEAQ. The CDR3 sequence is CASSPDFYEQYF. CDR3 in DNA: TGTGCCAGCAGCCCCGACTTCTACGAGCAGTACTTC.

The chain carries TRBV4-3 and TRBJ2-6; D is undetermined. The germline CDR1 and CDR2 sequences are LGHNA and YSLEER. The germline V and J ends were trimmed by 3 bases and 0 bases, with 9 bases remaining between them. The CDR3 runs to 16 residues. CDR3 region: CASSQLPRSGANVLTF. As DNA, the CDR3 is TGCGCCAGCAGCCAGTTACCCCGCTCTGGGGCCAACGTCCTGACTTTC.

The chain joins TRBV7-2 to TRBJ2-5; D is unclear. Germline-derived CDR1 and CDR2 are SGHTA and FQGNSA. Trimming left V 0 bases short and J 2 bases short, with 4 bases between. The CDR3 contains 13 residues. CDR3 protein: CASSLAVQETQYF. The DNA of the CDR3 is TGTGCCAGCAGCTTAGCCGTGCAAGAGACCCAGTACTTC. Variable domain in full (rest from reference TRBV7-2 and TRBJ2-5): GAGVSQSPSNKVTEKGKDVELRCDPISGHTALYWYRQSLGQGLEFLIYFQGNSAPDKSGLPSDRFSAERTGGSVSTLTIQRTQQEDSAVYLCASSLAVQETQYFGPGTRLLVL.

The chain recombines TRBV20-1 with TRBJ1-2; D unclear. CDR1 is DFQATT, CDR2 SNEGSKA, per germline (reference sequence). This CDR3 contains 11 residues. V was shortened by 1 base and J by 7 bases, with 7 bases between the two germline ends. DNA of the CDR3: TGCAGTGCTAGAGTGGACGGTGGCTACACCTTC. This sequence encodes CSARVDGGYTF.

The rearrangement joins TRBV27 to TRBJ1-2; 7 nucleotides line up with TRBD1. J was trimmed by 2 bases and V by 6 bases; bases with no gene match: 6. CDR1 MNHEY and CDR2 SMNVEV come from the germline V gene (reference sequence). The CDR3 contains 14 residues. The CDR3 sequence: CASSQGQLNYGYTF. CDR3 DNA sequence: TGTGCCAGCAGCCAGGGACAGCTCAACTATGGCTACACCTTC.

The chain uses TRBV7-9 and TRBJ2-7, with a weak D call TRBD1 (6 bases). The V and J ends lost 4 bases and 6 bases respectively, with 16 bases between them. Per the germline V gene, CDR1 is SEHNR and CDR2 is FQNEAQ (reference sequence). The CDR3 is 14 amino acids. CDR3 DNA sequence: TGTGCCAGCAGCTCACCAACAGGGAGCGTCGAGCAGTACTTC. This sequence encodes CASSSPTGSVEQYF.

About this clonotype itself: At one boundary the junction diverges from the germline segment, which might be a read error. V gene TRBV6-5 combines with J gene TRBJ2-3; D might be TRBD1 (6 bases). The germline V gene encodes CDR1 MNHEY and CDR2 SVGAGI. The CDR3 is 15 residues long. In DNA, the CDR3 is TGCGCCAGCCTAAAGAGAGGCAGGGGAACAGATACGCAGTATTTT. Protein: CASLKRGRGTDTQYF.

V gene TRBV4-2 combines with J gene TRBJ2-3; possibly TRBD2 for D (6 bases). Germline values: CDR1 LGHNA, CDR2 YNFKEQ. This CDR3 comprises 17 residues. The V and J ends lost 4 bases and 0 bases respectively, with 17 bases between them. The CDR3 nucleotides are TGTGCCAGCAGCCGAGCAACTAGGGAGGAGAGCACAGATACGCAGTATTTT. This gives the protein CASSRATREESTDTQYF.

The rearrangement uses TRBV28 and TRBJ2-5, with TRBD1 matching 7 bases. J gave up 5 bases and V 4 bases, and 7 bases lay outside the gene matches. The CDR3 has 14 residues. Germline V gene lookup returns CDR1 MDHEN and CDR2 SYDVKM. The CDR3 protein is CASSSPTGAETQYF. The CDR3 DNA follows: TGTGCCAGCAGTTCGCCCACAGGGGCGGAGACCCAGTACTTC. Full variable domain (rest looked up from reference TRBV28 and TRBJ2-5): DVKVTQSSRYLVKRTGEKVFLECVQDMDHENMFWYRQDPGLGLRLIYFSYDVKMKEKGDIPEGYSVSREKKERFSLILESASTNQTSMYLCASSSPTGAETQYFGPGTRLLVL.

The chain employs TRBV4-2 and TRBJ2-3, with 9 bases lining up with TRBD2. CDR1 LGHNA and CDR2 YNFKEQ come from the germline V gene. The V segment lost 1 base and the J segment 4 bases; nucleotides outside the gene matches: 6. The CDR3 extends over 16 amino acids. The CDR3 protein is CASSQGARLAADTQYF. CDR3 bases: TGTGCCAGCAGCCAAGGGGCGAGACTAGCGGCAGATACGCAGTATTTT.

The V gene is TRBV7-3, the J gene TRBJ2-1, with 7 bases identical to TRBD2. The ends lost 0 bases at V and 0 bases at J; junction bases unmatched: 5. The CDR3 loop spans 17 amino acids. The V gene's germline CDR1 is SGHTA and CDR2 FQGTGA. CDR3 nucleotide sequence: TGTGCCAGCAGCTTAACAGGGTGGGGGGGCTCCTACAATGAGCAGTTCTTC. Translation gives CASSLTGWGGSYNEQFF.

The chain links TRBV6-2 or TRBV6-3 to TRBJ2-2; no firm D call. Germline CDR1 reads MNHEY; CDR2 reads SVGEGT. There are 14 residues in the CDR3. V lost 2 bases to trimming and J lost 0 bases, with 4 bases between them. The CDR3 sequence: CASSYRSNTGELFF. CDR3 nucleotides: TGTGCCAGCAGTTACCGGTCGAACACCGGGGAGCTGTTTTTT.

This clonotype was seen more than once but under ten times. The rearrangement uses TRBV25-1 and TRBJ1-2; D is unresolved. Germline lookup yields CDR1 MGHDK and CDR2 SYGVNS. This CDR3 spans 12 amino acids. The germline V and J ends were trimmed by 3 bases and 4 bases, with 6 bases remaining between them. CDR3 bases: TGTGCCAGCAGTGATGACGGCTATGGCTACACCTTC. This sequence encodes CASSDDGYGYTF.

In DNA form, the CDR3 reads TGCAGTGCTAGAGATTCGCGGGGTTGGGTGGAGACCCAGTACTTC. It encodes CSARDSRGWVETQYF. The V and J genes are TRBV20-1 and TRBJ2-5, with D tentatively TRBD2 (6 bases). The CDR3 is made up of 15 amino acids. V dropped 0 bases and J dropped 5 bases, with 16 bases sitting between them. The germline CDR1 and CDR2 sequences are DFQATT and SNEGSKA (reference sequence).

The chain recombines TRBV3-1 with TRBJ2-3; 11 bases agree with TRBD2. Per germline, CDR1 LGHDT and CDR2 YNNKEL (reference sequence). J gave up 4 bases and V 0 bases, and 12 bases lay outside the gene matches. The CDR3 loop spans 19 amino acids. This CDR3 is CASSQESRALAGVPDTQYF. As DNA, the CDR3 is TGTGCCAGCAGCCAAGAAAGCCGGGCACTAGCGGGGGTTCCAGATACGCAGTATTTT.

This clonotype has a single count. CDR3 sequence reads: CASSWAPLSADTQYF. CDR3 coding DNA: TGTGCCAGCAGCTGGGCTCCCTTGAGCGCAGATACGCAGTATTTT. The chain uses TRBV12-3 or TRBV12-4 and TRBJ2-3; D uncertain. Trimming took 6 bases from V and 4 from J, leaving 17 bases between them. The CDR3 extends over 15 amino acids.

This clonotype has just a few counts. The V gene is TRBV5-1, the J gene TRBJ2-1; D is possibly TRBD2 (5 bases). V lost 0 bases to trimming and J lost 2 bases, with 12 bases between them. This CDR3 region has 16 residues. Looked up from germline, CDR1 is SGHRS and CDR2 is YFSETQ. CDR3 DNA: TGCGCCAGCAGCTTGGAAGGGCTCGGGGCCTACAATGAGCAGTTCTTC. This encodes CASSLEGLGAYNEQFF. Based on the CDR3 plus reference TRBV5-1 and TRBJ2-1, the full variable domain is KAGVTQTPRYLIKTRGQQVTLSCSPISGHRSVSWYQQTPGQGLQFLFEYFSETQRNKGNFPGRFSGRQFSNSRSEMNVSTLELGDSALYLCASSLEGLGAYNEQFFGPGTRLTVL.

This clonotype was observed a handful of times. CDR3 residues: CASSPRTSGVEETQYF. As DNA, the CDR3 is TGTGCCAGCAGCCCCAGGACTAGCGGGGTGGAAGAGACCCAGTACTTC. The chain uses TRBV3-1 and TRBJ2-5, with 12 bases that match TRBD2. The CDR3 is 16 residues long. V lost 4 bases, J lost 3 bases, and 6 bases stayed unmatched. The V gene's germline CDR1 is LGHDT and CDR2 YNNKEL (reference sequence).

This rearrangement joins TRBV4-3 to TRBJ2-1, with a tentative D call TRBD2 (6 bases). This CDR3 comprises 13 residues. Germline CDR1 and CDR2: LGHNA and YSLEER. Trimming cost V 1 base and J 10 bases, with 11 bases left between them. The CDR3 protein is CASSQVGAGEQFF. The CDR3, as DNA: TGCGCCAGCAGCCAAGTAGGGGCGGGGGAGCAGTTCTTC.

This chain uses TRBV6-6 with TRBJ2-3, with 7 bases lining up with TRBD2. V dropped 7 bases and J dropped 6; count of bases not matched to a gene: 10. Per the germline V gene, CDR1 is MNHNY and CDR2 is SVGAGI (reference sequence). The length of the CDR3 is 14 residues. CDR3 sequence reads: CASKDAAGTDTQYF. CDR3 coding DNA: TGTGCCAGCAAAGACGCAGCGGGGACTGATACGCAGTATTTT.

The V gene is TRBV25-1, the J gene TRBJ2-7, with 7 bases identical to TRBD2. Germline V gene lookup returns CDR1 MGHDK and CDR2 SYGVNS. The CDR3 consists of 12 residues. V was pared by 4 bases and J by 3 bases, with 0 bases of the junction left unmatched. Here the CDR3 reads CASSGEGYEQYF. CDR3 nucleotide sequence: TGTGCCAGCAGTGGGGAGGGCTACGAGCAGTACTTC.